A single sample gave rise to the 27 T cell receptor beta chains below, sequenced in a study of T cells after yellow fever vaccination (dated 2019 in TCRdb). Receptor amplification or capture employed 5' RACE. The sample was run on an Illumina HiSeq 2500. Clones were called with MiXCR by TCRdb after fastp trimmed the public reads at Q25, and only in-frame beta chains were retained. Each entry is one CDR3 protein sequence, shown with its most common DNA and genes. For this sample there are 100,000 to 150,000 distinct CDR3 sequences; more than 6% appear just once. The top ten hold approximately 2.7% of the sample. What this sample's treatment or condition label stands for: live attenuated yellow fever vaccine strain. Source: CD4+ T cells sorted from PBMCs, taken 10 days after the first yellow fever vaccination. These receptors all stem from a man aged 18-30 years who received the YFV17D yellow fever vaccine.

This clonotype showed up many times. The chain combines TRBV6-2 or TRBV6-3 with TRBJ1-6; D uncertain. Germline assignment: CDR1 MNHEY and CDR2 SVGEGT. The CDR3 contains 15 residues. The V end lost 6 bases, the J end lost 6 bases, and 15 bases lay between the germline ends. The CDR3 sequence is CASSHPGHGNSPLHF. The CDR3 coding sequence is TGTGCCAGCAGCCACCCGGGTCATGGTAATTCACCCCTCCACTTT.

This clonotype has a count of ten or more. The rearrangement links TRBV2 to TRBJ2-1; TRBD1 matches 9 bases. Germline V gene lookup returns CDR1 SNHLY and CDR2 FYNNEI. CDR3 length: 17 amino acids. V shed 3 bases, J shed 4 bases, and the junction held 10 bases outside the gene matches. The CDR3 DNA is TGTGCCAGCAGTGAGGGGGACAGGGCGCTAGGTTACAATGAGCAGTTCTTC. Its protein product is CASSEGDRALGYNEQFF.

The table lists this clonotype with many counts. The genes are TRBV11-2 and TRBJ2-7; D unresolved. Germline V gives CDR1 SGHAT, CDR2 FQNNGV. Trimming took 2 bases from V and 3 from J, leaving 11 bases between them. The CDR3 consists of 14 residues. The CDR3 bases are TGTGCCAGCAGCTTAAACCAGCTAGTCTACGAGCAGTACGTC. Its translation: CASSLNQLVYEQYV.

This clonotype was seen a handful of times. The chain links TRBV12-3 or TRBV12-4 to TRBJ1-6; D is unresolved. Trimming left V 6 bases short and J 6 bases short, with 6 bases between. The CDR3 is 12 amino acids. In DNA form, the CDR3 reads TGTGCCAGCAGCCCCGGTAATTCACCCCTCCACTTT. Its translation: CASSPGNSPLHF.

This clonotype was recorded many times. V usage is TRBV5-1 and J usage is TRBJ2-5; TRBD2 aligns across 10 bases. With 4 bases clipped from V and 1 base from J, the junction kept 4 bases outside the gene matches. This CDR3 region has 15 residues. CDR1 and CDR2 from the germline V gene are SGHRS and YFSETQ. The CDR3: CASSILAGGQETQYF. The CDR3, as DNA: TGCGCCAGCAGCATATTAGCGGGGGGCCAAGAGACCCAGTACTTC.

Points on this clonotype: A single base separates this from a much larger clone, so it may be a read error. The CDR3 region is CASSQMGARELFF. CDR3 bases: TGTGCCAGCAGCCAGATGGGGGCCAGGGAGCTGTTTTTT. The J gene is TRBJ2-2, the V gene TRBV3-1, with a weak D call TRBD1 (6 bases). The CDR3 consists of 13 residues. CDR1 is LGHDT and CDR2 is YNNKEL in the germline V gene (reference sequence). V shed 3 bases and J shed 9 bases, with 11 bases lying between them.

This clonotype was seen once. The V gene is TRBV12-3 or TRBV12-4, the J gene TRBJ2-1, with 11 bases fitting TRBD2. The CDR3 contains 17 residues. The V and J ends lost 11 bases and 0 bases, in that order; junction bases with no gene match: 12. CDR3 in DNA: TGTGCCTTCAGTTTAGCGGGGGGGCGATCCTCCTACAATGAGCAGTTCTTC. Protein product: CAFSLAGGRSSYNEQFF.

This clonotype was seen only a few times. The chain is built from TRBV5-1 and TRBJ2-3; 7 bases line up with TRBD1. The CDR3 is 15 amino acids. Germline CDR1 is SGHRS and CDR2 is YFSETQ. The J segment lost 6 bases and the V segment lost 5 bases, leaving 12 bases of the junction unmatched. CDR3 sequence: CASRSGTELHDTQYF. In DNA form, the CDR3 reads TGCGCCAGCAGATCCGGGACAGAGCTTCACGATACGCAGTATTTT.

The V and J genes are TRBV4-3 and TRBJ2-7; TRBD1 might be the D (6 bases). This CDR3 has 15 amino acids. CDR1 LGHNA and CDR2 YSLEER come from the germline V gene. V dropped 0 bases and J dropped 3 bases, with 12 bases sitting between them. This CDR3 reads CASSQEGTRGYEQYF. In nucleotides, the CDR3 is TGCGCCAGCAGCCAAGAGGGGACCAGGGGCTACGAGCAGTACTTC.

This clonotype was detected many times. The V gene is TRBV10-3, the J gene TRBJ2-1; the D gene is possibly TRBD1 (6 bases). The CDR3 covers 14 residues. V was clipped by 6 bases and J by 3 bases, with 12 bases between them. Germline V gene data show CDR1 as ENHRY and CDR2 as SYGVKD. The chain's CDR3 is CAISQQGNYNEQFF. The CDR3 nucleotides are TGTGCCATCAGCCAACAGGGTAACTACAATGAGCAGTTCTTC.

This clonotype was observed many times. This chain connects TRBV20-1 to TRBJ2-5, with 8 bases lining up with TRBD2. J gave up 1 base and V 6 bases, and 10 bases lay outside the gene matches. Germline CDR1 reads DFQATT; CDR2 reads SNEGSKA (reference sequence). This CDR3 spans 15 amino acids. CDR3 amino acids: CSASRAGGFQETQYF. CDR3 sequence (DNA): TGCAGTGCCAGCAGGGCGGGGGGTTTCCAAGAGACCCAGTACTTC.

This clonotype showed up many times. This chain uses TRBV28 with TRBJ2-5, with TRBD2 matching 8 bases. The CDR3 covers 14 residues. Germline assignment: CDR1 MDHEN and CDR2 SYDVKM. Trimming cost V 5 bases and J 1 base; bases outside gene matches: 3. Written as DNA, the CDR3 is TGTGCCAGCAGTCTACTAGCGGCCCAAGAGACCCAGTACTTC. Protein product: CASSLLAAQETQYF.

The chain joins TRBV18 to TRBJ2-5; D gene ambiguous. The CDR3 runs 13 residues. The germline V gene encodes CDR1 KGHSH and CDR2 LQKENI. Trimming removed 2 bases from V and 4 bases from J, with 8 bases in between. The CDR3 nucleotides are TGTGCCAGCTCACCAGGATCAAGAGAGACCCAGTACTTC. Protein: CASSPGSRETQYF.

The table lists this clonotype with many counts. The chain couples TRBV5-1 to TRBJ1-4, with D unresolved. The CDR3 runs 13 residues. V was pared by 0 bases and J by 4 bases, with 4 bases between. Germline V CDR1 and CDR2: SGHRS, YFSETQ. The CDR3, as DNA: TGCGCCAGCAGCTTGGGTGATAATGAAAAACTGTTTTTT. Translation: CASSLGDNEKLFF.

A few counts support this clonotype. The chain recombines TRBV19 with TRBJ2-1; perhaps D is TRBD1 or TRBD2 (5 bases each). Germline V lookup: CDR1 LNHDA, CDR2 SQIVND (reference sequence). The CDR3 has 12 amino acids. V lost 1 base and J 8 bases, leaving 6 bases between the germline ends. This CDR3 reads CASSIGGYEQFF. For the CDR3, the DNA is TGTGCCAGTAGTATAGGGGGGTATGAGCAGTTCTTC.

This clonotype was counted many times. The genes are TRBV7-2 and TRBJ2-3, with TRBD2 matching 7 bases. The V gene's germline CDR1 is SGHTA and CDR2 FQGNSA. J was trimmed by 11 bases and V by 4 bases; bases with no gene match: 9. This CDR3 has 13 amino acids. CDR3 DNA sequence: TGTGCCAGCAGCTCTAAACCGGGGGGTGGGCAGTATTTT. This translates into CASSSKPGGGQYF.

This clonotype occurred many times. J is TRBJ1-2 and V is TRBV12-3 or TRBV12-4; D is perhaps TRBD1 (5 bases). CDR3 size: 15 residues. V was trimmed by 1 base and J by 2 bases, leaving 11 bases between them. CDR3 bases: TGTGCCAGCAGTTTAGGCCCAGGGCTGAACTATGGCTACACCTTC. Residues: CASSLGPGLNYGYTF.

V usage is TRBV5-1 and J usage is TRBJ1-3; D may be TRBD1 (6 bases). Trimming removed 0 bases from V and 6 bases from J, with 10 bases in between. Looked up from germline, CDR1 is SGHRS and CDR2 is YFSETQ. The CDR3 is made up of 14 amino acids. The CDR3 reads CASSLDRVPNTIYF. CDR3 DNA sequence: TGCGCCAGCAGCTTGGACAGGGTGCCAAACACCATATATTTT.

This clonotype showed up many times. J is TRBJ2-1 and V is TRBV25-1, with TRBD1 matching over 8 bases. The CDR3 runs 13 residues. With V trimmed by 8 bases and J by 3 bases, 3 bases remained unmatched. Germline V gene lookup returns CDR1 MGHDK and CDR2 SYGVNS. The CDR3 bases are TGTGCCAGCGGACAGGGTGACTACAATGAGCAGTTCTTC. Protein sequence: CASGQGDYNEQFF.

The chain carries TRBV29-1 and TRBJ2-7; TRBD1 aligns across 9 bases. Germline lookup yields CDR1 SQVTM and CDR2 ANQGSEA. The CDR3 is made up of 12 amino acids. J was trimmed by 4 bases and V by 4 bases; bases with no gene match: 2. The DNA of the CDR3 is TGCAGCGTTGCGGGACAGGGTTACGAGCAGTACTTC. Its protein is CSVAGQGYEQYF.

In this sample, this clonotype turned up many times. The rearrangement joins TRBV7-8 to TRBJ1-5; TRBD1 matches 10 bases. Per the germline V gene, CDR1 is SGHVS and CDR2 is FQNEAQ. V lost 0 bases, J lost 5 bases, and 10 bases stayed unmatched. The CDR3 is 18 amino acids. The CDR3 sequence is CASSLALRTGGSDQPQHF. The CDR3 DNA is TGTGCCAGCAGCTTAGCGCTACGGACAGGGGGAAGCGATCAGCCCCAGCATTTT.

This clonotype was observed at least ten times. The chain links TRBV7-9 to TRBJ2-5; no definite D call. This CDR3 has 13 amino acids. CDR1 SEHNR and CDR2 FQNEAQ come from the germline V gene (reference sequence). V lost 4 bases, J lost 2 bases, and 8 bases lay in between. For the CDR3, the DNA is TGTGCCAGCAGCTCCCCGGCTCAAGAGACCCAGTACTTC. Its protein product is CASSSPAQETQYF.

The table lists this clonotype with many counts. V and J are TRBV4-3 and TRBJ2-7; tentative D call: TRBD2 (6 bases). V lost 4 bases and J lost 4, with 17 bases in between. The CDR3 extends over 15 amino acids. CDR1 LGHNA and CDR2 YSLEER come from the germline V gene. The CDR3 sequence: CASSRGLLNTYEQYF. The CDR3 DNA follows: TGCGCCAGCAGCCGGGGACTCCTTAATACTTACGAGCAGTACTTC.

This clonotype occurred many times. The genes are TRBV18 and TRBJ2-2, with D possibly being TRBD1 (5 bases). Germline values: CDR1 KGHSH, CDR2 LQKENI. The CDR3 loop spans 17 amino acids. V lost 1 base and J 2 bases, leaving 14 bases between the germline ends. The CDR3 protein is CASSPQVPGINTGELFF. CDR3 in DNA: TGTGCCAGCTCACCACAGGTCCCAGGGATTAACACCGGGGAGCTGTTTTTT.

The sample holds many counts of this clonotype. The CDR3 DNA sequence: TGTGCCAGCAGCTTAGTAGACAGGGCTGGTGGCTACACCTTC. It translates to CASSLVDRAGGYTF. The chain recombines TRBV7-2 with TRBJ1-2, with 7 bases matching TRBD1. With V trimmed by 1 base and J by 7 bases, 6 bases remained unmatched. Germline V gene data show CDR1 as SGHTA and CDR2 as FQGNSA. CDR3 length: 14 amino acids.

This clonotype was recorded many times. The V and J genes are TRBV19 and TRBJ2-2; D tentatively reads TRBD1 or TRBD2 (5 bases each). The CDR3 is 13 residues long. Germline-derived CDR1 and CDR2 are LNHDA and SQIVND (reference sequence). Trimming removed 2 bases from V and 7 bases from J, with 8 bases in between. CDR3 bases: TGTGCCAGTAGTATAACAGGACTCGGGGAGCTGTTTTTT. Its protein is CASSITGLGELFF.

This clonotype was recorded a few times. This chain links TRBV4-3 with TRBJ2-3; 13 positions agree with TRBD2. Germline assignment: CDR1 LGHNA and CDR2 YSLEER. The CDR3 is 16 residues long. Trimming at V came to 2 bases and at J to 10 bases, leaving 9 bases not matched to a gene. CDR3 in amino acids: CASSQLLAGGVNAQYF. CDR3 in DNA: TGCGCCAGCAGCCAACTACTAGCGGGGGGGGTTAATGCGCAGTATTTT.